Sequencing of this T cell receptor beta chain was carried out in a study of Ad26.COV2.S vaccination and SARS-CoV-2 variants. As for the study in general: Intramuscular Ad26.COV2.S doses were given once or twice, 56 days apart.

Stated treatment: roughly 20 received Ad26.COV2.S at low or high dose, single or two shots; about 5 received placebo; per-sample allocation not given. Samples came from day 63 after the first vaccine or placebo injection. CDR3 length equals 15 residues. Germline values: CDR1 LNHDA, CDR2 SQIVND (reference sequence). Trimming cost V 7 bases and J 12 bases; bases outside gene matches: 16. Broader study findings: Vaccinated and placebo-treated recipients had similar non-spike TCR breadth. Reports say spike-specific CD8+ and CD4+ T cell responses covered substantial breadth after vaccination.

Note on this clone: The antigen is not known.

Sequenced by immunoSEQ multiplex PCR; TCRdb stores in-frame clones only, minus some. The sample consists of roughly 400,000 clones, about 90% of them appearing once. This TCR came from a person between 18 and 65 years old who received the Ad26.COV2.S COVID-19 vaccine or a placebo. The V gene is TRBV19, the J gene TRBJ2-1; 9 nucleotides match TRBD1. The starting material was peripheral blood, obtained in a trial of Ad26.COV2.S vaccine versus placebo. This CDR3 reads CASTFTGTGSRVQFF. The CDR3 region has the DNA TGTGCCAGTACTTTTACCGGGACAGGGAGTCGGGTGCAGTTCTTC.